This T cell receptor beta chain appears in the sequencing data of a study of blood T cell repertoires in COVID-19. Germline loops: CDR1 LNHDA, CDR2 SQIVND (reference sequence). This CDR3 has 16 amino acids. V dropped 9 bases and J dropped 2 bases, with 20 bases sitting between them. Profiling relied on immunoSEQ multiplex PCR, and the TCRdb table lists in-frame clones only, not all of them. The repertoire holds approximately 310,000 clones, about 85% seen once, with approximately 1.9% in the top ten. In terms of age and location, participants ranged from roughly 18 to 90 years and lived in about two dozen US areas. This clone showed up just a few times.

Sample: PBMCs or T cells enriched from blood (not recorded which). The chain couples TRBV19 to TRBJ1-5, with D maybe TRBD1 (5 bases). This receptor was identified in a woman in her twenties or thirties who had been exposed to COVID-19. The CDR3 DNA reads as TGTGCCAGCCCCCCAAGTTGGGGGGGAGGCAATCAGCCCCAGCATTTT. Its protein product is CASPPSWGGGNQPQHF.